This TCR beta chain came from a study of blood T cells in healthy people across ages. As for the study in general: For every two T cells, template switching captured about one barcoded beta molecule.

Notes on this clonotype: As yet, its antigen is unknown.

A second about 7 to 12 cycle PCR used barcoded and J-beta primers. TCRdb passed the 5' RACE reads through MiXCR, listing each CDR3 protein once. The sample yields 1.5 million or so distinct CDR3 sequences, less than 45% seen once. Trimming stripped 5 bases from V and 4 bases from J, with 14 bases between. The CDR3 has 14 amino acids. Findings and caveats of the study: PBMCs that were unsorted prevented a conclusive naive versus antigen-experienced comparison.

This TCR was sampled from a woman under 30 in good health. Source material: blood. This sequence joins TRBV12-3 or TRBV12-4 and TRBJ1-1; D might be TRBD1 (5 bases). CDR3 in DNA: TGTGCCAGCAGTAGCAGGGAGCGGGCCACTGAAGCTTTCTTT. The encoded protein is CASSSRERATEAFF.